This TCR beta chain was sequenced in a study of T-cell reconstitution after alpha-beta-depleted transplantation in children. This clonotype appeared many times. Unique molecular identifiers were used in preparing the TCRbeta library. TCRdb independently ran MiXCR on the PCR reads; one entry per CDR3 protein. The table lists about 610,000 distinct CDR3 sequences, over 9.5% of them singletons. This sequence originates from a human donor who donated a stem cell graft to a child with acute myeloid leukemia. Sequencing used PBMCs from the stem cell graft donor, obtained from the stem cell graft.

CDR3 in amino acids: CASGLVADTQYF. DNA of the CDR3: TGTGCTAGTGGGCTAGTGGCAGATACGCAGTATTTT. The V call is TRBV12-5, the J call TRBJ2-3, with D hard to call. With 6 bases removed from V and 4 bases from J, the gap between germline ends came to 8 bases. Germline V CDR1 and CDR2: LGHNT, FRNRAP. The CDR3 has 12 residues.